This TCR beta chain stems from a study of T cell changes during pregnancy in multiple sclerosis. Germline CDR1 SEHNR, CDR2 FQNEAQ (reference sequence). The CDR3 spans 15 residues. Losses at the gene ends were 3 bases for V and 5 bases for J; bases not matched to a gene: 7. The data were produced by immunoSEQ multiplex PCR, yet TCRdb's version contains in-frame clones alone and is incomplete. The sample lists about 15,000 clones, about 86% occurring once. The starting material was CD8+ T cells from peripheral blood mononuclear cells, obtained in the first trimester of pregnancy. The TCR comes from a female donor with multiple sclerosis, enrolled in a pregnancy study. The chain recombines TRBV7-9 with TRBJ2-1, with 7 bases that match TRBD2. CDR3 nucleotide sequence: TGTGCCAGCAGCTTGAAAAGCGGGATCCACAATGAGCAGTTCTTC. Translating it yields CASSLKSGIHNEQFF.